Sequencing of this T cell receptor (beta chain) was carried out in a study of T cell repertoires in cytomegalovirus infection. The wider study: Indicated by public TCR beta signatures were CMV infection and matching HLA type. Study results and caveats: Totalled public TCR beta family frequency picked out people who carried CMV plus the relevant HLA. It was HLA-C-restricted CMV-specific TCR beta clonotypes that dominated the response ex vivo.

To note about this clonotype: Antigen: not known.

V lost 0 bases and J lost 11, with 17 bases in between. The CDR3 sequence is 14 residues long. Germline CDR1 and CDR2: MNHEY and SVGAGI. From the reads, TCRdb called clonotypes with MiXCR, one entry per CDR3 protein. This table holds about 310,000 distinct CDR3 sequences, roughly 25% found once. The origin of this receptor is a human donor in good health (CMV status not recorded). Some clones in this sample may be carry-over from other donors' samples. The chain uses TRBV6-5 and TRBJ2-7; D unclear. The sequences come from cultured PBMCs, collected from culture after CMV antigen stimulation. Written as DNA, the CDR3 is TGTGCCAGCAGTTACTCGAGCCGGGCCCCCCGTGAGTACTTC. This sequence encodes CASSYSSRAPREYF.